This T cell receptor (beta chain) was observed in a study of blood T cell repertoires in COVID-19. About the study: In each case, the material was cDNA or gDNA derived from T cells, B-cell-depleted T cells, or PBMCs.

The repertoire was sequenced with immunoSEQ multiplex PCR; TCRdb's copy has only in-frame clones and lacks some. The sample lists about 270,000 clones, 70% to 90% seen once, with approximately 4% in the top ten. The CDR3 totals 13 residues. CDR1 and CDR2 from the germline V gene are SNHLY and FYNNEI. The ends were cut back, 4 bases at V and 0 bases at J, with 4 bases in the middle. The chain employs TRBV2 and TRBJ1-5; D unclear. The clonotype originates from a young woman with acute COVID-19. The sample consisted of PBMCs or T cells enriched from blood (not recorded which). The DNA for the CDR3 is TGTGCCAGCAGTGCCAGTAGCAATCAGCCCCAGCATTTT. Translated: CASSASSNQPQHF.